This passage covers 20 T cell receptor beta chains from one sample sequenced in a study of OX40 agonist ivuxolimab in advanced cancers. Assay: immunoSEQ multiplex PCR; the TCRdb copy retains only in-frame clones and omits some. Among about 100,000 clones, around 91% were seen once, and the ten largest hold about 1.6%. The specimen comprised CD4+ or CD8+ T cells sorted from blood, sampled in a trial of the OX40 agonist ivuxolimab. The receptor set was obtained from an adult with an advanced solid tumor such as melanoma, head and neck, liver or kidney cancer.

The J gene is TRBJ2-1, the V gene TRBV9, with D possibly being TRBD1 (6 bases). Germline V gene lookup returns CDR1 SGDLS and CDR2 YYNGEE. V lost 1 base and J 10 bases, leaving 15 bases between the germline ends. This CDR3 region has 14 residues. CDR3 nucleotide sequence: TGTGCCAGCAGCGTACGGACAGTACAAAAAGAGCAGTTCTTC. Residues: CASSVRTVQKEQFF.

V usage is TRBV28 and J usage is TRBJ1-2; 10 bases agree with TRBD1. Trimming cost V 6 bases and J 5 bases; bases outside gene matches: 9. Germline-derived CDR1 and CDR2 are MDHEN and SYDVKM. CDR3 length: 15 residues. The CDR3 is CASRAGDRGNYGYTF. CDR3 coding DNA: TGTGCCAGCAGGGCAGGGGACAGGGGTAATTATGGCTACACCTTC.

The chain employs TRBV7-3 and TRBJ2-5, with D unresolved. Germline values: CDR1 SGHTA, CDR2 FQGTGA. The CDR3 runs 13 residues. Trimming took 2 bases from V and 11 from J, leaving 15 bases between them. The CDR3 DNA follows: TGTGCCAGCAGCTTACCCCCCGTCGAGGCTCAGTACTTC. Residues: CASSLPPVEAQYF.

The J gene is TRBJ1-1, the V gene TRBV18, with D possibly TRBD1 on 6 matching bases. CDR3 size: 14 residues. Germline CDR1 KGHSH, CDR2 LQKENI. With 4 bases removed from V and 1 base from J, the gap between germline ends came to 10 bases. The CDR3 region has the DNA TGTGCCAGCTCACTATTACAGGGGAACACTGAAGCTTTCTTT. Its translation: CASSLLQGNTEAFF.

The genes are TRBV5-4 and TRBJ2-5; 10 positions match TRBD1. The V gene end was trimmed by 4 bases and the J gene end by 3 bases; junction bases not matched to a gene: 3. The CDR3 has 14 residues. Germline V gene sequence: CDR1 SGHNT, CDR2 YYREEE (reference sequence). The CDR3 sequence is CASSRQGAEETQYF. In DNA form, the CDR3 reads TGTGCCAGCAGCCGACAGGGGGCGGAAGAGACCCAGTACTTC. Full variable domain (rest looked up from reference TRBV5-4 and TRBJ2-5): ETGVTQSPTHLIKTRGQQVTLRCSSQSGHNTVSWYQQALGQGPQFIFQYYREEENGRGNFPPRFSGLQFPNYSSELNVNALELDDSALYLCASSRQGAEETQYFGPGTRLLVL.

V is TRBV9 and J is TRBJ2-5, with unresolved D. This CDR3 spans 15 amino acids. Germline V gene sequence: CDR1 SGDLS, CDR2 YYNGEE. The V and J ends lost 4 bases and 5 bases respectively, with 18 bases between them. The CDR3 here is CASSPDPTVRETQYF. CDR3 in DNA: TGTGCCAGCAGCCCTGACCCCACGGTTCGGGAGACCCAGTACTTC.

The rearrangement joins TRBV4-1 to TRBJ2-7, with D uncertain. Trimming took 3 bases from V and 0 from J, leaving 18 bases between them. Germline CDR1 reads MGHRA; CDR2 reads YSYEKL. The CDR3 spans 17 residues. The CDR3 coding sequence is TGCGCCAGCAGCCAGGAATCCAGGTGGAGTTCCTCCTACGAGCAGTACTTC. Translation gives CASSQESRWSSSYEQYF.

V usage is TRBV30 and J usage is TRBJ1-2, with TRBD1 matching 7 bases. Germline-derived CDR1 and CDR2 are GTSNPN and SVGIG (reference sequence). The V gene end was trimmed by 1 base and the J gene end by 8 bases; junction bases not matched to a gene: 4. This CDR3 has 12 residues. DNA of the CDR3: TGTGCCTGGAGTGCCGTACAGGGGGGCTACACCTTC. As protein: CAWSAVQGGYTF.

The chain has TRBV7-2 and TRBJ2-5, with TRBD1 matching over 10 bases. Germline V gene sequence: CDR1 SGHTA, CDR2 FQGNSA. The CDR3 contains 15 residues. V dropped 5 bases and J dropped 5; count of bases not matched to a gene: 8. In DNA, the CDR3 is TGTGCCAGCAGCCTAGACAGGGGGCGCAGGGAGACCCAGTACTTC. As protein: CASSLDRGRRETQYF.

This clone came up once. CDR3 residues: CASRPRDPGRYNEQFF. The CDR3 DNA reads TGTGCCAGCAGACCCCGGGACCCCGGGAGGTACAATGAGCAGTTCTTC. This sequence joins TRBV27 and TRBJ2-1; 7 bases fit TRBD2. CDR1 and CDR2 from the germline V gene are MNHEY and SMNVEV (reference sequence). The V gene end was trimmed by 6 bases and the J gene end by 4 bases; junction bases not matched to a gene: 12. The CDR3 has 16 residues.

V is TRBV7-9 and J is TRBJ2-1, with TRBD2 identical over 10 bases. There are 15 residues in the CDR3. J lost 4 bases, V lost 1 base, and 1 base had no gene match. CDR1 and CDR2 (germline): SEHNR, FQNEAQ (reference sequence). The CDR3 nucleotides read TGTGCCAGCAGCTTAGTACTAGCGGGATACAATGAGCAGTTCTTC. It translates to CASSLVLAGYNEQFF.

J is TRBJ1-1 and V is TRBV7-2, with D possibly being TRBD1 (5 bases). Trimming left V 0 bases short and J 5 bases short, with 13 bases between. The CDR3 is 15 residues long. Germline V gene sequence: CDR1 SGHTA, CDR2 FQGNSA. The CDR3 is CASSLAVDITTEAFF. CDR3 DNA sequence: TGTGCCAGCAGCTTAGCAGTGGACATAACGACTGAAGCTTTCTTT.

This clone was counted only a few times. This chain links TRBV11-2 with TRBJ1-1; 8 nucleotides agree with TRBD1. Losses at the gene ends were 0 bases for V and 6 bases for J; bases not matched to a gene: 15. The germline CDR1 and CDR2 sequences are SGHAT and FQNNGV. CDR3 size: 18 residues. The CDR3, as DNA: TGTGCCAGCAGCTTAGATGGGCAGGGGGCGCGATTGTTCGCTGAAGCTTTCTTT. Its protein product is CASSLDGQGARLFAEAFF.

The genes are TRBV6-4 and TRBJ2-3; D remains unclear. Germline assignment: CDR1 MRHNA and CDR2 SNTAGT. This CDR3 spans 16 amino acids. V was cut by 0 bases and J by 0 bases, with 10 bases left in between. As DNA, the CDR3 is TGTGCCAGCAGTGACTCGGAGCGATTTAGCACAGATACGCAGTATTTT. This translates into CASSDSERFSTDTQYF.

The chain employs TRBV30 and TRBJ2-7; 7 bases agree with TRBD2. Germline CDR1 GTSNPN, CDR2 SVGIG (reference sequence). The CDR3 totals 12 residues. CDR3 in DNA: TGTGGAGTCACTGGGACTACCTACGAGCAGTACTTC. Its protein product is CGVTGTTYEQYF.

The chain is built from TRBV11-1 and TRBJ2-6; either TRBD1 or TRBD2 may supply D (5 bases each). Deletions cut 0 bases from V and 0 bases from J, with 6 bases between. The germline CDR1 and CDR2 sequences are SGHAT and FQDESV (reference sequence). This CDR3 has 16 residues. Written as DNA, the CDR3 is TGTGCCAGCAGCTTAGCGGGGGTCTCTGGGGCCAACGTCCTGACTTTC. Translated: CASSLAGVSGANVLTF. The variable domain in full, completed from reference TRBV11-1 and TRBJ2-6, reads EAEVAQSPRYKITEKSQAVAFWCDPISGHATLYWYRQILGQGPELLVQFQDESVVDDSQLPKDRFSAERLKGVDSTLKIQPAELGDSAMYLCASSLAGVSGANVLTFGAGSRLTVL.

The sample holds a few counts of this clone. The chain carries TRBV7-9 and TRBJ1-4; D unclear. The CDR3 totals 11 residues. Between the trimmed V and J ends, which lost 3 bases and 8 bases, there was a span of 4 bases. Germline V CDR1 and CDR2: SEHNR, FQNEAQ (reference sequence). In DNA form, the CDR3 reads TGTGCCAGCAGCTTGTACGAAAAACTGTTTTTT. Encoded protein: CASSLYEKLFF.

To note about this clone: One end of the junction is discordant with germline, which a read error may explain. V is TRBV29-1 and J is TRBJ2-2, with D uncertain. This CDR3 comprises 15 residues. CDR1 is SQVTM and CDR2 is ANQGSEA in the germline V gene. Here the CDR3 reads CSVEDRPGRTRELFF. In nucleotides, the CDR3 is TGCAGCGTTGAAGATCGGCCAGGACGCACCCGGGAGCTGTTTTTT.

The chain has TRBV6-1 and TRBJ1-5; no clear D. Between the trimmed V and J ends, which lost 3 bases and 0 bases, there was a span of 9 bases. There are 15 residues in the CDR3. The germline gives CDR1 MNHNS, CDR2 SASEGT. The CDR3 DNA follows: TGTGCCAGCAGTGATGTCGGGGATAGCAATCAGCCCCAGCATTTT. Encoded protein: CASSDVGDSNQPQHF.

The chain is built from TRBV19 and TRBJ2-5; TRBD1 is a possible D gene (6 bases). Germline-derived CDR1 and CDR2 are LNHDA and SQIVND (reference sequence). The V and J ends lost 9 bases and 5 bases respectively, with 22 bases between them. The CDR3 runs 15 residues. Here the CDR3 reads CASKTVHTGIETQYF. The CDR3 DNA is TGTGCCAGCAAAACGGTCCATACAGGGATTGAGACCCAGTACTTC.